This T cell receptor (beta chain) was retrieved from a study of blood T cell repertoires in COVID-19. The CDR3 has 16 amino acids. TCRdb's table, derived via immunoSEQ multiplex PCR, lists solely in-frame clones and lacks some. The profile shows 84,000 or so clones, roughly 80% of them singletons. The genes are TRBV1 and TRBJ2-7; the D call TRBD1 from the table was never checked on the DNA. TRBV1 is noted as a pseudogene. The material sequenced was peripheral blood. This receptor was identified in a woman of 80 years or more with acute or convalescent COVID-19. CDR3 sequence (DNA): TGCACCAGCAGCCAAGAGAGAGGTGACAGAGCCTACGAGCAGTACTTC. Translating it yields CTSSQERGDRAYEQYF.